These 8 T cell receptor beta chains share one sample of origin, sequenced in a study of T cells in tumors after PD-1 blockade. Profiled with immunoSEQ multiplex PCR; TCRdb holds only in-frame clones, not every one. The sample has 50,000 or so clones, about four fifths seen once. The material was PBMCs, obtained before anti-PD-1 treatment. All receptors come from a human donor with basal cell carcinoma.

This chain links TRBV19 with TRBJ2-2; D is uncertain. V dropped 1 base and J dropped 4 bases, with 7 bases sitting between them. The CDR3 is made up of 14 amino acids. Germline V gives CDR1 LNHDA, CDR2 SQIVND (reference sequence). The CDR3 DNA follows: TGTGCCAGTAGTATAGGTGCCTTCACCGGGGAGCTGTTTTTT. Amino acids: CASSIGAFTGELFF.

V is TRBV19 and J is TRBJ1-5, with D tentatively TRBD1 (5 bases). Germline CDR1 is LNHDA and CDR2 is SQIVND (reference sequence). CDR3 length: 15 residues. Trimming took off 4 bases at V and 11 bases at J, with 21 bases between the two ends. CDR3 DNA: TGTGCCAGTAGTACTCAAACAGGCCCCAGAGGGGCCCAGCATTTT. Amino acid sequence: CASSTQTGPRGAQHF.

This clone came up once. The chain employs TRBV12-3 or TRBV12-4 and TRBJ2-1; the D is unclear. V was shortened by 5 bases and J by 7 bases, with 9 bases between the two germline ends. CDR3 length equals 12 residues. CDR3 amino acids: CASSLQINEQFF. DNA of the CDR3: TGTGCCAGCAGTCTACAGATTAATGAGCAGTTCTTC.

The sample holds a few counts of this clone. The chain combines TRBV9 with TRBJ1-6; TRBD1 is a possible D gene (5 bases). Germline CDR1 and CDR2: SGDLS and YYNGEE. Deletions cut 3 bases from V and 7 bases from J, with 14 bases between. This CDR3 has 15 residues. Written as DNA, the CDR3 is TGTGCCAGCAGCGAGGCGGGGGTGTACAATTCACCCCTCCACTTT. Translating it yields CASSEAGVYNSPLHF.

This clone has a single count. The chain recombines TRBV6-1 with TRBJ1-1; D unclear. The ends were cut back, 2 bases at V and 4 bases at J, with 14 bases in the middle. The CDR3 loop spans 15 amino acids. Germline V gene data show CDR1 as MNHNS and CDR2 as SASEGT. The CDR3 nucleotides are TGTGCCAGCAGTGAAACTCGAGGATCGGGCACTGAAGCTTTCTTT. Its translation is CASSETRGSGTEAFF.

The chain combines TRBV5-4 with TRBJ1-1; D not resolved. Germline assignment: CDR1 SGHNT and CDR2 YYREEE (reference sequence). V was shortened by 5 bases and J by 1 base, with 9 bases between the two germline ends. This CDR3 region has 13 residues. CDR3 amino acids: CASSVTQNTEAFF. Here the CDR3 DNA reads TGTGCCAGCAGTGTTACACAGAACACTGAAGCTTTCTTT.

J is TRBJ2-7 and V is TRBV30; 11 nucleotides align to TRBD2. Germline lookup yields CDR1 GTSNPN and CDR2 SVGIG (reference sequence). V was clipped by 3 bases and J by 2 bases; unmatched bases: 3. CDR3 length: 14 residues. The CDR3, as DNA: TGTGCCTGGAGCTATAGCGGGGGGGCCTACGAGCAGTACTTC. Translating it yields CAWSYSGGAYEQYF.

This chain joins TRBV2 and TRBJ1-5, with a weak D call TRBD1 (6 bases). The CDR3 sequence is 13 residues long. Per germline, CDR1 SNHLY and CDR2 FYNNEI. V dropped 9 bases and J dropped 5 bases, with 14 bases sitting between them. The DNA for the CDR3 is TGTGCCAGTGGGGGCTCGAAGGATCAGCCCCAGCATTTT. It specifies CASGGSKDQPQHF.